This T cell receptor (beta chain) was captured by sequencing in a study of blood T cell dynamics during melanoma immunotherapy. Whole-study results and caveats: At W3, later disease-control patients showed bifurcated PBMC repertoire changes, unlike progressors.

The ends were cut back, 3 bases at V and 6 bases at J, with 12 bases in the middle. The germline V gene has CDR1 SEHNR and CDR2 FQNEAQ (reference sequence). The CDR3 loop spans 14 amino acids. DNA loading was fixed at about 380 ng for all bulk PBMC samples. Produced via immunoSEQ multiplex PCR; TCRdb's table is partial and in-frame only. The data show about 8,400 clones, more than 70% seen once. Time point reported: week 3, after first cycle of checkpoint inhibitor. One draw preceded checkpoint blockade; another followed its first cycle at week 3. Patients had no prior systemic cancer treatment, immunosuppressants or other active cancers. Only a few counts were recorded for this clone. Its specificity is unknown.

The specimen was blood, collected from a patient treated with checkpoint blockade. J is TRBJ1-5 and V is TRBV7-9; D might be TRBD1 (6 bases). The sequence was obtained from a human donor with melanoma. CDR3 region: CASSFGTSGQPQHF. The CDR3 DNA is TGTGCCAGCAGCTTCGGGACATCCGGTCAGCCCCAGCATTTT. The full variable domain, completed using reference TRBV7-9 and TRBJ1-5, is DTGVSQNPRHKITKRGQNVTFRCDPISEHNRLYWYRQTLGQGPEFLTYFQNEAQLEKSRLLSDRFSAERPKGSFSTLEIQRTEQGDSAMYLCASSFGTSGQPQHFGDGTRLSIL.